This T cell receptor beta chain derives from a study of vaccination and CD4 T cells after COVID-19. Study-wide background: Each of the control cultures got a CEFX pool, an HIV-1 Nef pool, or no peptide.

With respect to this clonotype: What it binds is unknown.

The CDR3 loop spans 14 amino acids. The junction had 1 base not matched to a gene; V was cut back by 3 bases and J by 3 bases. Germline CDR1 SGHNT, CDR2 YENEEA. Regarding treatment: approximately nine-day PBMC culture with coronavirus spike peptide pools or control peptides (ViraFEST assay). An unexposed donor provided the CD4+ T cells, which were collected before the COVID-19 pandemic (2011-2018). With the Oncomine TCR Beta short-read assay, DNA from cultured CD4+ T cells was sequenced. Cultured CD4+ T cells yielded the extracted genomic DNA. In TCRdb, the PCR reads were re-called with MiXCR into one record per CDR3 protein. The table lists approximately 10,000 distinct CDR3 sequences, less than 55% of them singletons.

Specimen: CD4+ T cells from blood, cultured in vitro. This clonotype was sampled from a human donor in good health. The chain uses TRBV11-3 and TRBJ2-1; TRBD2 agrees at 8 bases. The CDR3 loop reads CASSFTSGYNEQFF. The DNA for the CDR3 is TGTGCCAGCAGCTTCACTAGCGGCTACAATGAGCAGTTCTTC.